This is a list of T cell receptor beta chains from one sample in a study of OX40 agonist ivuxolimab in advanced cancers. Assay: immunoSEQ multiplex PCR; the TCRdb copy retains only in-frame clones and omits some. The sample lists some 89,000 clones; around 84% were seen once. The sequencing used CD4+ or CD8+ T cells sorted from blood, collected in a trial of the OX40 agonist ivuxolimab. These receptors were taken from an adult with an advanced solid tumor such as melanoma, head and neck, liver or kidney cancer. CDR3s include the opening cysteine and the closing phenylalanine or tryptophan. A D gene is named only where the DNA matches it firmly. Clone size, where shown, is once, few, many, or a class for clones that have expanded.

j_call clone_size d_call v_call cdr3_nt cdr3_aa
TRBJ1-5 once NA TRBV19 TGTGCCAGTAGTATTCTCGGTGGTGGAAAGCCCCAGCATTTT CASSILGGGKPQHF
TRBJ1-5 NA NA TRBV28 TGTGCCAGCAGCCCCGGAGGGGATAGCAATCAGCCCCAGCATTTT CASSPGGDSNQPQHF
TRBJ1-2 NA TRBD1 TRBV2 TGTGCCAGCAGAGAACGGACAGGTTCTAACTATGGCTACACCTTC CASRERTGSNYGYTF
TRBJ2-1 NA NA TRBV5-1 TGCGCCAGCAGCCCGCGAGCGGCCCATGAGCAGTTCTTC CASSPRAAHEQFF
TRBJ2-7 NA TRBD2 TRBV28 TGTGCCAGCAGTCCGCGAAGACTAGCGGCCAGCTCCTACGAGCAGTACTTC CASSPRRLAASSYEQYF
TRBJ1-5 NA TRBD1 TRBV19 TGTGCCAGTAGCGACGTGGGACAGGGGGTTAGCAATCAGCCCCAGCATTTT CASSDVGQGVSNQPQHF
TRBJ2-2 NA NA TRBV28 TGTGCCAGCAGTTTTCCGGGTTCGAACACCGGGGAGCTGTTTTTT CASSFPGSNTGELFF
TRBJ2-7 few NA TRBV18 TGTGCCAGCTCACTCGATCTCTCCTACGAGCAGTACTTC CASSLDLSYEQYF
TRBJ2-5 NA NA TRBV11-3 TGTGCCAGCTCATGGGGGAGCGTTGGGGAGACCCAGTACTTC CASSWGSVGETQYF
TRBJ1-1 NA NA TRBV27 TGTGCCAGCAGTGGCCTGACTGTCCCGGGAGCTTTCTTT CASSGLTVPGAFF
TRBJ1-1 NA NA TRBV28 TGTGCCAGCAGTCACATCCGTCCGACTGAAGCTTTCTTT CASSHIRPTEAFF
TRBJ2-2 NA NA TRBV10-1 TGCGCCAGCAGTGACTCAGGGGAGAACACCGGGGAGCTGTTTTTT CASSDSGENTGELFF
TRBJ2-2 NA NA TRBV7-6 TGTGCCAGCAGCTTATGGGGCGGAAACACCGGGGAGCTGTTTTTT CASSLWGGNTGELFF
TRBJ1-6 NA TRBD1 TRBV7-2 TGTGCCAGCAGCCCACGGACGGGACAGGCTACTAATTCACCCCTCCACTTT CASSPRTGQATNSPLHF
TRBJ1-2 once NA TRBV5-1 TGCGCCAGCAGTCCCTGGACGGATAACTATGGCTACACCTTC CASSPWTDNYGYTF
TRBJ2-5 NA TRBD1 TRBV7-2 TGTGCCAGCAGCTACTCCGGGACAGGGGAAGAGACCCAGTACTTC CASSYSGTGEETQYF
TRBJ2-2 NA TRBD2 TRBV10-2 TGCGCCAGCAGTGAGAGCGGGGGAACCGGGGAGCTGTTTTTT CASSESGGTGELFF